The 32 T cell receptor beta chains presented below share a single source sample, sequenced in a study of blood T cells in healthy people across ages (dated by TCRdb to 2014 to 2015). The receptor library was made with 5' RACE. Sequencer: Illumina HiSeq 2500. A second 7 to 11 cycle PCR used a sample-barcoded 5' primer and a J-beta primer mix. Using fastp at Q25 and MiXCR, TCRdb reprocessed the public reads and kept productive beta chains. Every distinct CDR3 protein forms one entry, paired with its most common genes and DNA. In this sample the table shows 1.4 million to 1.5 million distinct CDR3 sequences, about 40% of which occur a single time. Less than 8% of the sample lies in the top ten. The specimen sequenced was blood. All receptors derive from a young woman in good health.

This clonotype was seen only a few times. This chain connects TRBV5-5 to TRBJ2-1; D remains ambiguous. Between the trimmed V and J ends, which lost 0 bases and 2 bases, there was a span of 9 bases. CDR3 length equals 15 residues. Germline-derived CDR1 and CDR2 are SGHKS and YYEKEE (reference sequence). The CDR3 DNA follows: TGTGCCAGCAGCTTGGAGATGGGCGCCTACAATGAGCAGTTCTTC. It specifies CASSLEMGAYNEQFF.

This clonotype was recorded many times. The CDR3 loop reads CAIHLLAGYNEQFF. In DNA form, the CDR3 reads TGTGCCATCCACCTTCTAGCGGGTTACAATGAGCAGTTCTTC. The rearrangement links TRBV12-3 or TRBV12-4 to TRBJ2-1, with 8 bases identical to TRBD2. The V and J ends lost 10 bases and 4 bases, in that order; junction bases with no gene match: 9. The CDR3 is 14 residues long.

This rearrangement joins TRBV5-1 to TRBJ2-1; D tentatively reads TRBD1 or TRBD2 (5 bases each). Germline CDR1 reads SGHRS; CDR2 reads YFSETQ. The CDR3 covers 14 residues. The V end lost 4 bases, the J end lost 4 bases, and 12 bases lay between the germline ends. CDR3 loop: CASSGGRWYNEQFF. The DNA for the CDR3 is TGCGCCAGCAGCGGGGGTAGGTGGTACAATGAGCAGTTCTTC.

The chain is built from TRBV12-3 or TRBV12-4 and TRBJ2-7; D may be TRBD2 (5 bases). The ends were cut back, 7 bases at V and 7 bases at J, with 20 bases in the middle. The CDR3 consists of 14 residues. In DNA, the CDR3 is TGTGCCAGCACCGCTAGCCTCGACGACAATGAGCAGTACTTC. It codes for CASTASLDDNEQYF.

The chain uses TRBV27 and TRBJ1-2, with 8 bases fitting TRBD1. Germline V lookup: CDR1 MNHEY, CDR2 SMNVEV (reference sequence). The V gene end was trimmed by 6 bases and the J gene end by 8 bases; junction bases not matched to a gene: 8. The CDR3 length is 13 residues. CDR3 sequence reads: CASSKTGADGYTF. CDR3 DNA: TGTGCCAGCAGCAAGACAGGGGCGGACGGCTACACCTTC.

The CDR3 DNA reads as TGTGCCAGCAGTTTTACGGCTCCGCCCCGGGACTCCTCGTATTTT. Encoded protein: CASSFTAPPRDSSYF. V is TRBV28 and J is TRBJ2-3; weak D call: TRBD2 (6 bases). This CDR3 is built from 15 residues. Germline V lookup: CDR1 MDHEN, CDR2 SYDVKM. V dropped 3 bases and J dropped 14 bases, with 24 bases sitting between them.

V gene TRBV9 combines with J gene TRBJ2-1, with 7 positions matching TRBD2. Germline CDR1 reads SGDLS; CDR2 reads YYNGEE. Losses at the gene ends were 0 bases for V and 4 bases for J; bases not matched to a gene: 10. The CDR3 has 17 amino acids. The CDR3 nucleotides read TGTGCCAGCAGCGTAGCGGCTGGACTAGGCCAGTACAATGAGCAGTTCTTC. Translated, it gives CASSVAAGLGQYNEQFF.

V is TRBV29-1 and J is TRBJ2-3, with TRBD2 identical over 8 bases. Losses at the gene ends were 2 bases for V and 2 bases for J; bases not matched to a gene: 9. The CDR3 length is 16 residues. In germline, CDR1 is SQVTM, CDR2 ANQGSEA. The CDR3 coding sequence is TGCAGCGTTGAAAGCAGGGTAGCGGGAAACACAGATACGCAGTATTTT. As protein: CSVESRVAGNTDTQYF.

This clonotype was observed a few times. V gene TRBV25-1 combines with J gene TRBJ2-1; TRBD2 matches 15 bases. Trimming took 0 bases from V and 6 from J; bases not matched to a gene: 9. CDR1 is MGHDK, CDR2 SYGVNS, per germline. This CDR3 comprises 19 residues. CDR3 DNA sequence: TGTGCCAGCAGTGAATATATTAGGACTAGCGGGAGGGCCTCCAATGAGCAGTTCTTC. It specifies CASSEYIRTSGRASNEQFF. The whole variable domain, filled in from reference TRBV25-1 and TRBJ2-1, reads EADIYQTPRYLVIGTGKKITLECSQTMGHDKMYWYQQDPGMELHLIHYSYGVNSTEKGDLSSESTVSRIRTEHFPLTLESARPSHTSQYLCASSEYIRTSGRASNEQFFGPGTRLTVL.

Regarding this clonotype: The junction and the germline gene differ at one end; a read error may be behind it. The CDR3 bases are TGTGCCGGCAGCATCCAACTAGCGGGAGGGACCTATGAGCAGTTCTTC. This translates into CAGSIQLAGGTYEQFF. The chain has TRBV7-8 and TRBJ2-1, with 13 bases aligning to TRBD2. Germline V gene lookup returns CDR1 SGHVS and CDR2 FQNEAQ. The length of the CDR3 is 16 residues. The whole variable domain, filled in from reference TRBV7-8 and TRBJ2-1, reads GAGVSQSPRYKVAKRGQDVALRCDPISGHVSLFWYQQALGQGPEFLTYFQNEAQLDKSGLPSDRFFAERPEGSVSTLKIQRTQQEDSAVYLCAGSIQLAGGTYEQFFGPGTRLTVL.

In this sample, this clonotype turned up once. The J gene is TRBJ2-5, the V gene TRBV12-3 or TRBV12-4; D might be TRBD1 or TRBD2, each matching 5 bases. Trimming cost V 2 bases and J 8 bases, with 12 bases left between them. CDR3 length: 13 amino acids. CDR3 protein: CASSLRLRGTQYF. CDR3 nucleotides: TGTGCCAGCAGTTTAAGACTAAGGGGAACCCAGTACTTC.

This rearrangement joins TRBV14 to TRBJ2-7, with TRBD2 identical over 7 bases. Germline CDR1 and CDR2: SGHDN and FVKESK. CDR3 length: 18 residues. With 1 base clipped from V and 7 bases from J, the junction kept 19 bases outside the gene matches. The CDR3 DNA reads TGTGCCAGCAGCCAAGTCCCCAGATTCGCGGGAGAAGACAATGAGCAGTACTTC. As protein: CASSQVPRFAGEDNEQYF.

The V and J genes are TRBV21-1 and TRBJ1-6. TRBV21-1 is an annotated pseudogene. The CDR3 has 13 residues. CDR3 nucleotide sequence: TGTGCCAGCAGCAAAGGACGTAATTCACCCCTCCACTTT. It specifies CASSKGRNSPLHF.

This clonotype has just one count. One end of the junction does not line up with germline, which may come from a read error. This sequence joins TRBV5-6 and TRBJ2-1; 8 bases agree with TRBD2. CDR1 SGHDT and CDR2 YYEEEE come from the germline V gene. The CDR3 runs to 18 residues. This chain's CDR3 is CASTPGASGYSSFNEQFF. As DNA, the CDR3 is TGTGCCAGCACGCCCGGGGCTAGCGGGTACAGCTCCTTCAATGAGCAGTTCTTC.

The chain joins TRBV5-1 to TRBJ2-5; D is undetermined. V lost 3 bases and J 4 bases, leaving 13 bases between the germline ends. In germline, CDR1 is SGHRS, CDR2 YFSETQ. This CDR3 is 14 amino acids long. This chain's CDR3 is CASSSNTGGETQYF. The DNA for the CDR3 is TGCGCCAGCAGCTCCAACACGGGCGGAGAGACCCAGTACTTC.

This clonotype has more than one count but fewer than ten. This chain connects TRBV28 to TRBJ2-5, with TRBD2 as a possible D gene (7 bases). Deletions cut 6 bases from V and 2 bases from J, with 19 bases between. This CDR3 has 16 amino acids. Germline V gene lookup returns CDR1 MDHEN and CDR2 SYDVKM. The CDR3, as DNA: TGTGCCAGCAGCCCGGTAGGGGGGGGACGACAAGAGACCCAGTACTTC. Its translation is CASSPVGGGRQETQYF.

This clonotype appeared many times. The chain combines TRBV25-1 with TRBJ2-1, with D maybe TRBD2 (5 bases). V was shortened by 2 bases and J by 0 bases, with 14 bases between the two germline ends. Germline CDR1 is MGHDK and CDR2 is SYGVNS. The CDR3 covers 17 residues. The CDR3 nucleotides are TGTGCCAGCAGTGAAAGCGGTGCGTCGAGCTCCTACAATGAGCAGTTCTTC. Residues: CASSESGASSSYNEQFF.

The CDR3 is CASSPYNVYEQYF. CDR3 nucleotides: TGCGCCAGCAGCCCATACAACGTCTACGAGCAGTACTTC. The chain joins TRBV5-1 to TRBJ2-4; D not certain. With the DNA end fitting TRBJ2-7 better, the J assignment may be wrong. Germline CDR1 is SGHRS and CDR2 is YFSETQ. This CDR3 is 13 amino acids long.

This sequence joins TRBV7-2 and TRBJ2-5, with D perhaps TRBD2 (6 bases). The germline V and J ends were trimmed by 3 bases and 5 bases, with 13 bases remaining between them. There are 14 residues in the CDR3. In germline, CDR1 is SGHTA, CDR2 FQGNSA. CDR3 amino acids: CASSLYSRGETQYF. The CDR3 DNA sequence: TGTGCCAGCAGCTTGTACTCCCGGGGGGAGACCCAGTACTTC.

The CDR3 sequence: CASSQENGNSPLHF. CDR3 nucleotide sequence: TGTGCCAGCAGCCAAGAAAATGGTAATTCACCCCTCCACTTT. The rearrangement joins TRBV3-1 to TRBJ1-6; D is unresolved. The CDR3 extends over 14 amino acids. V was trimmed by 0 bases and J by 6 bases, leaving 6 bases between them. CDR1 is LGHDT, CDR2 YNNKEL, per germline (reference sequence). The full variable domain, in which reference TRBV3-1 and TRBJ1-6 provide the parts outside the CDR3, is DTAVSQTPKYLVTQMGNDKSIKCEQNLGHDTMYWYKQDSKKFLKIMFSYNNKELIINETVPNRFSPKSPDKAHLNLHINSLELGDSAVYFCASSQENGNSPLHFGNGTRLTVT.

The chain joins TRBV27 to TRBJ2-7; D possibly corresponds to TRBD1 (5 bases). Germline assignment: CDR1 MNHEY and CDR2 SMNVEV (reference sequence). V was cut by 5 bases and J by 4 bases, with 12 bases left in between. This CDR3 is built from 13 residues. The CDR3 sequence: CASSPREEYEQYF. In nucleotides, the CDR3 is TGTGCCAGCAGTCCCAGGGAAGAGTACGAGCAGTACTTC.

The CDR3 sequence: CASRIGQSQETQYF. The CDR3 nucleotides read TGTGCCAGCAGGATAGGACAGTCACAAGAGACCCAGTACTTC. The chain recombines TRBV6-5 with TRBJ2-5; the D gene is possibly TRBD1 (6 bases). V was cut by 6 bases and J by 2 bases, with 13 bases left in between. The CDR3 spans 14 residues. Looked up from germline, CDR1 is MNHEY and CDR2 is SVGAGI.

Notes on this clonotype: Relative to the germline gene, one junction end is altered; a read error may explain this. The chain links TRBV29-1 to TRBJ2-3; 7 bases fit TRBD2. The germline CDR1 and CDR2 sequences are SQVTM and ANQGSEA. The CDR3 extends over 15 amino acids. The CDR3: CSGREFGRATDTQYF. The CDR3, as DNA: TGTTCGGGGCGGGAGTTCGGAAGGGCCACAGATACGCAGTATTTT.

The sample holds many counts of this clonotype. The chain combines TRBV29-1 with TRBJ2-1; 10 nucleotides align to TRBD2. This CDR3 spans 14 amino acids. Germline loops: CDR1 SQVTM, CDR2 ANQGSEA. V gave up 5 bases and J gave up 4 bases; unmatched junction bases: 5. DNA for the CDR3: TGCAGCGTTCCGGGACTAGCGACTTACAATGAGCAGTTCTTC. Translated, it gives CSVPGLATYNEQFF.

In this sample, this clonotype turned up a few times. CDR3 sequence: CASSPRTSLYLYNEQFF. For the CDR3, the DNA is TGTGCCAGCTCACCAAGGACAAGCCTATATTTGTACAATGAGCAGTTCTTC. The V and J genes are TRBV18 and TRBJ2-1; D is perhaps TRBD1 (5 bases). V lost 2 bases to trimming and J lost 4 bases, with 18 bases between them. This CDR3 region has 17 residues. In germline, CDR1 is KGHSH, CDR2 LQKENI.

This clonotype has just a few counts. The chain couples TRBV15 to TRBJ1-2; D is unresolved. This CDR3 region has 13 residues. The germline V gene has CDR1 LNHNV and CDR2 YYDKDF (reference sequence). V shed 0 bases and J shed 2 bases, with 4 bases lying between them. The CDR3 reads CATSRDANYGYTF. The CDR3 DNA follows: TGTGCCACCAGCAGAGATGCAAACTATGGCTACACCTTC.

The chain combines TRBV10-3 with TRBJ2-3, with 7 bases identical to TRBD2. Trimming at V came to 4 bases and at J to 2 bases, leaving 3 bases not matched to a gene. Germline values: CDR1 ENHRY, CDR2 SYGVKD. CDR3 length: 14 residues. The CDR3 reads CAISGGGPTDTQYF. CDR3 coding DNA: TGTGCCATCAGTGGGGGGGGACCCACAGATACGCAGTATTTT.

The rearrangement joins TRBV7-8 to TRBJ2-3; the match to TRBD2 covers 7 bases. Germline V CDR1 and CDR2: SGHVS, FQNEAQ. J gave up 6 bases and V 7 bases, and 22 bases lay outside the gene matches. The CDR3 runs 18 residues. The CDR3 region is CASITDPASGGIRDTQYF. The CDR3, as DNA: TGTGCCAGCATCACGGACCCTGCGTCCGGGGGGATAAGGGATACGCAGTATTTT. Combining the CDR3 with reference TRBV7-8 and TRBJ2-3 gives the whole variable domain GAGVSQSPRYKVAKRGQDVALRCDPISGHVSLFWYQQALGQGPEFLTYFQNEAQLDKSGLPSDRFFAERPEGSVSTLKIQRTQQEDSAVYLCASITDPASGGIRDTQYFGPGTRLTVL.

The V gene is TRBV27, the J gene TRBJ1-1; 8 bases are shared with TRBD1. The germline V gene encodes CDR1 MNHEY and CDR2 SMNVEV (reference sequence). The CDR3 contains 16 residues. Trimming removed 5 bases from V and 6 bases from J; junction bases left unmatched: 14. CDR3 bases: TGTGCCAGCAGTCTCAGGGGGCCGGGGATGCTCGCTGAAGCTTTCTTT. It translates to CASSLRGPGMLAEAFF.

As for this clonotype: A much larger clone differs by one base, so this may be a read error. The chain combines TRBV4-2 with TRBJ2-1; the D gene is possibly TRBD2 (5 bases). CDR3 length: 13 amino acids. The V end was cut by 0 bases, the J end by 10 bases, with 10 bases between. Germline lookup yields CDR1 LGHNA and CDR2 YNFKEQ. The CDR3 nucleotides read TGTGCCAGCAGCCAAGAGGACTCCTACGAGCAGTTCTTC. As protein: CASSQEDSYEQFF.

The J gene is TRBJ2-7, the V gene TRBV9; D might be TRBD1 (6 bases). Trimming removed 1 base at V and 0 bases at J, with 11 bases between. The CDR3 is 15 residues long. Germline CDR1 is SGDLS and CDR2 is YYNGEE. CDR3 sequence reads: CASSVSQGSSYEQYF. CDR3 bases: TGTGCCAGCAGCGTAAGCCAGGGGAGCTCCTACGAGCAGTACTTC.

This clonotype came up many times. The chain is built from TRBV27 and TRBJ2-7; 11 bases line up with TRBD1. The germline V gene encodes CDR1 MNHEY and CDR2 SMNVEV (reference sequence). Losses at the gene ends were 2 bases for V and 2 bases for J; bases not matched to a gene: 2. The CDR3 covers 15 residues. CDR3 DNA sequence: TGTGCCAGCAGTTTAAGGGACAGGGGGACCTACGAGCAGTACTTC. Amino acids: CASSLRDRGTYEQYF.